This TCR beta chain was sequenced for a study of metastatic and nonmetastatic thyroid tumors. The wider study: Peripheral blood and tumor or nodule samples from malignant and benign thyroid patients were compared. General study points: Significantly greater TCR beta diversity was reportedly found in malignant thyroid tumors than in benign nodules (in blood and tumor).

On this clone: Its cognate antigen is unknown.

The entire patient cohort was treatment-naive prior to thyroid surgery. V was cut by 3 bases and J by 4 bases, with 9 bases left in between. Germline lookup yields CDR1 MGHRA and CDR2 YSYEKL. CDR3 length: 13 residues. TCRdb re-clonotyped the PCR reads through MiXCR. The sample shows roughly 7,000 clones, 30% of them seen only once. Sequences were obtained from tumor tissue. This receptor was taken from a female donor with papillary thyroid cancer or a benign thyroid nodule (not recorded which). Some clones in this sample may be carry-over from other donors' samples. The chain employs TRBV4-1 and TRBJ1-2, with D perhaps matching TRBD1 (6 bases). Here the CDR3 reads CASSQGGGYGYTF. The CDR3 DNA reads TGCGCCAGCAGCCAGGGGGGCGGCTATGGCTACACCTTC.